These T cell receptor beta chains were read from a single sample in a study of cytomegalovirus exposure and HLA in healthy donors. TCRdb's table, derived via immunoSEQ multiplex PCR, lists solely in-frame clones and lacks some. The data show some 120,000 clones, roughly 80% seen once. The sample taken for sequencing was PBMCs. The receptors shown here come from a man aged 18 to 29 in good health and CMV-seropositive. The CDR3 runs from the conserved cysteine through the conserved F or W. Fields, in order: clone size, V gene, D gene, J gene, CDR3 protein, CDR3 DNA. A D gene is named only where the DNA matches it firmly. Part of the rows lack a size; the others show once, few, many or a class for expanded clones.

size: few
V: TRBV6-1
D: -
J: TRBJ2-2
CDR3: CASSDLLGDTGELFF
DNA: TGTGCCAGCAGTGATCTCTTAGGGGACACCGGGGAGCTGTTTTTT

size: -
V: TRBV6-4
D: -
J: TRBJ2-3
CDR3: CASSDGAGRSTDTQYF
DNA: TGTGCCAGCAGTGACGGGGCAGGGCGGAGCACAGATACGCAGTATTTT

size: -
V: TRBV30
D: -
J: TRBJ1-1
CDR3: CAWHLAGPMNTEAFF
DNA: TGTGCCTGGCATTTGGCGGGACCAATGAACACTGAAGCTTTCTTT

size: -
V: TRBV6-6
D: -
J: TRBJ2-1
CDR3: CASSQDSPFLNEQFF
DNA: TGTGCCAGCAGTCAGGACTCGCCTTTTTTGAATGAGCAGTTCTTC

size: -
V: TRBV18
D: TRBD1
J: TRBJ1-1
CDR3: CASSPRAQGANTEAFF
DNA: TGTGCCAGCTCACCACGAGCTCAGGGGGCGAACACTGAAGCTTTCTTT

size: -
V: TRBV4-1
D: TRBD2
J: TRBJ2-7
CDR3: CASSLSGGSEQYF
DNA: TGCGCCAGCAGCCTTAGCGGGGGGTCCGAGCAGTACTTC

size: -
V: TRBV11-2
D: TRBD1
J: TRBJ2-7
CDR3: CASSLYRGSYEQYF
DNA: TGTGCCAGCAGCCTTTACAGGGGGTCCTACGAGCAGTACTTC

size: -
V: TRBV18
D: -
J: TRBJ2-5
CDR3: CASSPPVGRAQETQYF
DNA: TGTGCCAGCTCACCACCGGTAGGCAGGGCCCAAGAGACCCAGTACTTC

size: -
V: TRBV6-1
D: TRBD1
J: TRBJ1-3
CDR3: CASSEGQGVGNTIYF
DNA: TGTGCCAGCAGTGAGGGACAGGGTGTTGGAAACACCATATATTTT

size: -
V: TRBV25-1
D: TRBD1
J: TRBJ2-7
CDR3: CASLGQGLHEQYF
DNA: TGTGCCAGCTTGGGACAGGGTCTTCACGAGCAGTACTTC

size: -
V: TRBV7-9
D: -
J: TRBJ2-5
CDR3: CASSPDRGGLQETQYF
DNA: TGTGCCAGCAGCCCAGACAGGGGAGGGCTCCAAGAGACCCAGTACTTC

size: -
V: TRBV10-3
D: -
J: TRBJ1-1
CDR3: CAIRSGPGFEAFF
DNA: TGTGCCATCAGGTCAGGTCCCGGTTTTGAAGCTTTCTTT

size: -
V: TRBV30
D: -
J: TRBJ1-1
CDR3: CAWARGVDRIMNTEAFF
DNA: TGTGCCTGGGCCAGGGGCGTCGACCGCATTATGAACACTGAAGCTTTCTTT

size: -
V: TRBV10-3
D: TRBD1
J: TRBJ2-7
CDR3: CAISESTGTQQYF
DNA: TGTGCCATCAGTGAGTCGACAGGGACGCAGCAGTACTTC

size: once
V: TRBV5-4
D: -
J: TRBJ1-1
CDR3: CASSLGLTDLMGTEAFF
DNA: TGTGCCAGCAGCTTGGGACTTACCGACCTCATGGGCACTGAAGCTTTCTTT

size: -
V: TRBV13
D: TRBD1
J: TRBJ1-2
CDR3: CASSDGQGDYGYTF
DNA: TGTGCCAGCAGCGACGGACAGGGGGACTATGGCTACACCTTC

size: few
V: TRBV29-1
D: -
J: TRBJ1-1
CDR3: CSVDRNTEAFF
DNA: TGCAGCGTTGACAGGAACACTGAAGCTTTCTTT

size: -
V: TRBV9
D: TRBD1
J: TRBJ2-1
CDR3: CASSPTGGQGGNEQFF
DNA: TGTGCCAGCAGCCCAACTGGGGGACAGGGGGGCAATGAGCAGTTCTTC

size: -
V: TRBV7-9
D: TRBD1
J: TRBJ2-7
CDR3: CASNSGTGSVYEQYF
DNA: TGTGCCAGCAACTCAGGGACAGGGTCCGTATACGAGCAGTACTTC

size: -
V: TRBV11-3
D: TRBD1
J: TRBJ2-7
CDR3: CASSKTGGPYEQYF
DNA: TGTGCCAGCAGCAAAACAGGGGGCCCCTACGAGCAGTACTTC

size: few
V: TRBV6-5
D: TRBD1
J: TRBJ1-6
CDR3: CASSLSNRGNSPLHF
DNA: TGTGCCAGCAGTTTGTCCAACAGGGGAAATTCACCCCTCCACTTT

size: -
V: TRBV7-9
D: -
J: TRBJ1-2
CDR3: CAISFGGSYTF
DNA: TGTGCCATCAGCTTCGGGGGAAGCTACACCTTC

size: -
V: TRBV6-5
D: TRBD1
J: TRBJ2-7
CDR3: CASSPGTAYEQYF
DNA: TGTGCCAGCAGCCCCGGGACAGCCTACGAGCAGTACTTC

size: few
V: TRBV18
D: -
J: TRBJ1-2
CDR3: CASSPPSSSTLRGYTF
DNA: TGTGCCAGCTCACCACCCAGTAGCTCAACACTAAGGGGCTACACCTTC

size: -
V: TRBV30
D: -
J: TRBJ1-1
CDR3: CAWTRLTGMNTEAFF
DNA: TGTGCCTGGACCAGACTTACAGGGATGAACACTGAAGCTTTCTTT

size: -
V: TRBV2
D: TRBD1
J: TRBJ1-1
CDR3: CASSELWTGFTEAFF
DNA: TGTGCCAGCAGTGAACTGTGGACAGGGTTTACTGAAGCTTTCTTT

size: -
V: TRBV19
D: TRBD1
J: TRBJ1-1
CDR3: CASDRGGDTEAFF
DNA: TGTGCCAGCGACAGGGGCGGGGACACTGAAGCTTTCTTT

size: -
V: TRBV7-6
D: -
J: TRBJ2-7
CDR3: CASSLEGPSGAYEQYF
DNA: TGTGCCAGCAGCTTAGAGGGTCCATCGGGAGCTTACGAGCAGTACTTC

size: few
V: TRBV5-6
D: -
J: TRBJ1-1
CDR3: CASSFLTESRGTEAFF
DNA: TGTGCCAGCAGCTTTTTGACAGAGTCTAGAGGCACTGAAGCTTTCTTT

size: -
V: TRBV7-9
D: -
J: TRBJ1-2
CDR3: CASSLNSYGYTF
DNA: TGTGCCAGCAGCCTAAACTCCTATGGCTACACCTTC

size: -
V: TRBV5-6
D: TRBD1
J: TRBJ2-5
CDR3: CASSLIPGGGETQYF
DNA: TGTGCCAGCAGCTTGATACCAGGGGGCGGGGAGACCCAGTACTTC

size: -
V: TRBV9
D: -
J: TRBJ1-2
CDR3: CASSVAVYGYTF
DNA: TGTGCCAGCAGCGTAGCGGTCTATGGCTACACCTTC